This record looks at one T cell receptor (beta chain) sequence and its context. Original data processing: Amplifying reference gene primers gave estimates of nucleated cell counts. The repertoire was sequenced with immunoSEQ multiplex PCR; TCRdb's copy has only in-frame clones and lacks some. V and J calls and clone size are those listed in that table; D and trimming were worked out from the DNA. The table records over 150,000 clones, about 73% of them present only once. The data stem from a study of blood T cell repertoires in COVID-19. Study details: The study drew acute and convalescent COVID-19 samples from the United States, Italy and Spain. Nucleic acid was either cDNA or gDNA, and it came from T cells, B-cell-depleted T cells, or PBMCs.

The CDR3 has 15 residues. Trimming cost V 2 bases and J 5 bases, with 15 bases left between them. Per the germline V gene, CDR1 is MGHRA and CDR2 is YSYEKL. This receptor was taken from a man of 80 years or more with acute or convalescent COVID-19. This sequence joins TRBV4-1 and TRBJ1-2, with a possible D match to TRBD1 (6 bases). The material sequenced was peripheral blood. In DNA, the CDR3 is TGCGCCAGCAGCCAAAGACAGGACGCGAGGTATGGCTACACCTTC. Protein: CASSQRQDARYGYTF.